This T cell receptor (beta chain) was recovered during a study of vaccination effects on CD4 cells after COVID-19. About the study: Samples came from a couple of convalescent patients 16 days and one week before vaccination.

CD4+ T cells specific for antigen were expanded with viral peptide pools by the ViraFEST assay before sequencing. Cultured cells yielded isolated CD4+ T cells after around 10 days. Confirmation by PCR established that the person had SARS-CoV-2 infection between March and December 2020. General study results and limits: After vaccination, at late timepoints, clones induced by infection and by vaccine contracted markedly.

Turning to this clone: What it binds is unknown.

Assay: immunoSEQ multiplex PCR; the TCRdb copy retains only in-frame clones and omits some. The table includes about 22,000 clones, more than 70% detected once. The germline V gene encodes CDR1 SGHNT and CDR2 YYREEE (reference sequence). CDR3 length equals 19 residues. J lost 0 bases, V lost 3 bases, and 11 bases had no gene match. The TCR was taken from a human donor who had a prior SARS-CoV-2 infection. Here the sequenced sample was CD4+ T cells from PBMCs cultured with a peptide pool, taken before COVID-19 vaccination. This chain joins TRBV5-4 and TRBJ2-3, with TRBD2 identical over 12 bases. CDR3 DNA sequence: TGTGCCAGCAGCTCGGGGGGCTGGACTAGCGGGACTAGCACAGATACGCAGTATTTT. This sequence encodes CASSSGGWTSGTSTDTQYF.